One and the same sample provided the 17 T cell receptor beta chains below, sequenced in a study of blood T cell repertoires in COVID-19. Some clones are missing from TCRdb's copy, which holds only in-frame ones; the method was immunoSEQ multiplex PCR. The table has roughly 160,000 clones, just over 90% seen once. The sample comprised peripheral blood. The receptors stem from a man aged 18 to 30 with acute or convalescent COVID-19.

The J gene is TRBJ1-1, the V gene TRBV27; 8 bases agree with TRBD1. The CDR3 spans 17 residues. The germline V gene has CDR1 MNHEY and CDR2 SMNVEV (reference sequence). V lost 2 bases to trimming and J lost 7 bases; unmatched junction nucleotides: 15. The CDR3 DNA reads TGTGCCAGCAGTTTAAGCCCCAGGGGGCGCATCAGTATTGAAGCTTTCTTT. It yields the protein CASSLSPRGRISIEAFF.

The chain uses TRBV5-1 and TRBJ2-3; TRBD2 matches 13 bases. The germline gives CDR1 SGHRS, CDR2 YFSETQ. J gave up 4 bases and V 3 bases, and 8 bases lay outside the gene matches. The CDR3 is 17 amino acids. The CDR3 loop is CASSWKLAGGPPDTQYF. The CDR3 DNA follows: TGCGCCAGCAGCTGGAAACTAGCGGGGGGGCCCCCAGATACGCAGTATTTT.

The chain combines TRBV14 with TRBJ1-2, with D perhaps TRBD1 (6 bases). Trimming left V 1 base short and J 4 bases short, with 7 bases between. This CDR3 is built from 13 residues. In germline, CDR1 is SGHDN, CDR2 FVKESK. The DNA of the CDR3 is TGTGCCAGCAGCCAAGGGACAGTCTATGGCTACACCTTC. It codes for CASSQGTVYGYTF.

This clone has a single count. The J gene is TRBJ2-7, the V gene TRBV24-1, with D possibly matching TRBD1 (8 bases). The CDR3 is 15 residues long. From germline, CDR1 is KGHDR and CDR2 SFDVKD. Trimming left V 5 bases short and J 2 bases short, with 15 bases between. The CDR3 nucleotides are TGTGCCACCAGTGCCGGACAGGGACTAACCTACGAGCAGTACTTC. Protein sequence: CATSAGQGLTYEQYF.

V usage is TRBV18 and J usage is TRBJ2-6; TRBD1 aligns across 9 bases. Germline V gives CDR1 KGHSH, CDR2 LQKENI. V shed 3 bases, J shed 0 bases, and the junction held 3 bases outside the gene matches. The CDR3 is made up of 17 amino acids. The CDR3 region is CASSPGTGSSGANVLTF. The CDR3 DNA follows: TGTGCCAGCTCACCCGGGACAGGGAGCTCTGGGGCCAACGTCCTGACTTTC.

The rearrangement uses TRBV3-1 (or the pseudogene TRBV3-2) and TRBJ1-6, with 7 bases lining up with TRBD1. V dropped 3 bases and J dropped 6; count of bases not matched to a gene: 8. The V gene's germline CDR1 is LGHDT and CDR2 YNNKEL (reference sequence). CDR3 length: 16 residues. The CDR3: CASSQPGGGGNSPLHF. CDR3 bases: TGTGCCAGCAGCCAGCCCGGAGGGGGCGGTAATTCACCCCTCCACTTT.

The chain uses TRBV6-6 and TRBJ1-3; no clear D. Trimming removed 2 bases from V and 0 bases from J, with 8 bases in between. Germline V gives CDR1 MNHNY, CDR2 SVGAGI (reference sequence). This CDR3 is built from 15 residues. The CDR3 coding sequence is TGTGCCAGCAGTTACACGGGGAGCTCTGGAAACACCATATATTTT. It encodes CASSYTGSSGNTIYF.

A single count supports this clone. The chain employs TRBV7-9 and TRBJ1-2, with 7 bases aligning to TRBD1. The CDR3 has 16 amino acids. Trimming removed 1 base from V and 1 base from J; junction bases left unmatched: 6. From germline, CDR1 is SEHNR and CDR2 FQNEAQ (reference sequence). The CDR3 coding sequence is TGTGCCAGCAGCTTAGGTGGACAGGTCCTTAACTATGGCTACACCTTC. It codes for CASSLGGQVLNYGYTF.

The V gene is TRBV5-6, the J gene TRBJ1-3; TRBD1 is a possible D gene (5 bases). The CDR3 contains 15 residues. The V gene lost 4 bases and the J gene lost 3 bases, with 14 bases spanning the gap. Germline CDR1 SGHDT, CDR2 YYEEEE. CDR3 in DNA: TGTGCCAGCAGCCTGGGCAGGACAAGTGGAAACACCATATATTTT. Protein sequence: CASSLGRTSGNTIYF.

In its sample, this clone was seen once. V gene TRBV4-1 combines with J gene TRBJ2-5; a weak D match, TRBD1 (6 bases). V was clipped by 3 bases and J by 5 bases, with 25 bases between them. CDR3 size: 18 residues. CDR1 is MGHRA, CDR2 YSYEKL, per germline. The CDR3 nucleotides are TGCGCCAGCAGCCAGGTCGGGACCGGGACACCCGGGAAGGAGACCCAGTACTTC. Translated: CASSQVGTGTPGKETQYF.

The rearrangement uses TRBV15 and TRBJ2-2, with D unclear. V was trimmed by 0 bases and J by 7 bases, leaving 9 bases between them. Germline V gene lookup returns CDR1 LNHNV and CDR2 YYDKDF (reference sequence). The CDR3 loop spans 14 amino acids. This chain's CDR3 is CATSRDRILGELFF. The DNA for the CDR3 is TGTGCCACCAGCAGAGATCGTATCCTCGGGGAGCTGTTTTTT.

V gene TRBV6-5 combines with J gene TRBJ1-1; D is unresolved. V was cut by 2 bases and J by 8 bases, with 15 bases left in between. The CDR3 covers 14 residues. Germline V CDR1 and CDR2: MNHEY, SVGAGI. DNA of the CDR3: TGTGCCAGCAGTTACGGCTCAGGATTGCCCGAAGCTTTCTTT. The encoded protein is CASSYGSGLPEAFF.

The chain couples TRBV5-1 to TRBJ2-7, with 10 bases matching TRBD2. Germline-derived CDR1 and CDR2 are SGHRS and YFSETQ. Germline trimming cut 0 bases from V and 1 base from J; bases unmatched to any gene: 4. The length of the CDR3 is 16 residues. The CDR3 DNA reads as TGCGCCAGCAGCTTGGGTGGACTAGCGGAGTCCTACGAGCAGTACTTC. Protein: CASSLGGLAESYEQYF.

This clone was recorded only once. In DNA form, the CDR3 reads TGTGCCAGCAGTTATTCTCATGACTTCGGGGAGACCCAGTACTTC. Translated: CASSYSHDFGETQYF. V gene TRBV6-5 combines with J gene TRBJ2-5; D is uncertain. The CDR3 is 15 residues long. CDR1 is MNHEY and CDR2 is SVGAGI in the germline V gene. The V gene lost 3 bases and the J gene lost 5 bases, with 16 bases spanning the gap.

This chain uses TRBV5-1 with TRBJ2-1; D is unresolved. Germline V gene sequence: CDR1 SGHRS, CDR2 YFSETQ. With 4 bases removed from V and 6 bases from J, the gap between germline ends came to 17 bases. The CDR3 has 15 amino acids. CDR3 coding DNA: TGCGCCAGCAGCCCCCGCACACCCCGCTCCAATGAGCAGTTCTTC. Translating it yields CASSPRTPRSNEQFF. The complete variable domain, with remaining parts taken from reference TRBV5-1 and TRBJ2-1, reads KAGVTQTPRYLIKTRGQQVTLSCSPISGHRSVSWYQQTPGQGLQFLFEYFSETQRNKGNFPGRFSGRQFSNSRSEMNVSTLELGDSALYLCASSPRTPRSNEQFFGPGTRLTVL.

The V call is TRBV3-1 (or the pseudogene TRBV3-2), the J call TRBJ2-3, with TRBD2 matching 10 bases. The ends lost 0 bases at V and 0 bases at J; junction bases unmatched: 21. The CDR3 has 23 residues. Germline CDR1 LGHDT, CDR2 YNNKEL (reference sequence). CDR3 bases: TGTGCCAGCAGCCAAGACGGGTGGGGCGACGCTAGCGGGAGTAGCGTAAGCACAGATACGCAGTATTTT. This encodes CASSQDGWGDASGSSVSTDTQYF.

V and J are TRBV24-1 and TRBJ2-3; 11 bases are a match to TRBD2. Germline CDR1 KGHDR, CDR2 SFDVKD. This CDR3 is built from 18 residues. V was clipped by 3 bases and J by 2 bases; unmatched bases: 9. CDR3 sequence reads: CATSDPAGTSGHTDTQYF. In nucleotides, the CDR3 is TGTGCCACCAGTGATCCGGCCGGGACTAGCGGTCACACAGATACGCAGTATTTT.